This TCR beta chain was found in a study of patients and donors after allogeneic stem cell transplantation. CDR1 SEHNR and CDR2 FQNEAQ come from the germline V gene (reference sequence). The CDR3 extends over 14 amino acids. V was clipped by 5 bases and J by 5 bases, with 14 bases between them. TCRdb processed the RT-PCR reads anew with MiXCR; each CDR3 protein has one entry. Of 390,000 or so distinct CDR3 sequences detected, approximately 16% appear once; the ten largest clones hold 6.5% to 7.5%. This clonotype turned up a few times. The sample was blood, either unsorted or a sorted T cell fraction (not recorded which). This sequence joins TRBV7-9 and TRBJ2-3, with D perhaps given as TRBD1 or TRBD2 (5 bases each). The clonotype was recovered from a human donor who was either an allogeneic HSCT recipient or a stem cell or donor lymphocyte infusion donor (not recorded which). It is not recorded whose cells these are; they may come from a transplant donor. The CDR3 spells CASSVGVFGDTQYF. The CDR3 DNA reads TGTGCCAGCAGCGTGGGGGTATTTGGAGATACGCAGTATTTT. Using reference TRBV7-9 and TRBJ2-3 for the parts outside the CDR3, the full variable domain is DTGVSQNPRHKITKRGQNVTFRCDPISEHNRLYWYRQTLGQGPEFLTYFQNEAQLEKSRLLSDRFSAERPKGSFSTLEIQRTEQGDSAMYLCASSVGVFGDTQYFGPGTRLTVL.